This entry lists 15 T cell receptor beta chains sequenced from one sample in a study of shared clonotypes between healthy human individuals. Produced via immunoSEQ multiplex PCR; TCRdb's table is partial and in-frame only. Among 1,400,000 or so clones listed, less than 99% were seen once. Sequencing was done on a sample of naive CD4+ T cells sorted from blood. Subset indicated: CD45RA+ positively selected. Source of these receptors: a man younger than 40 in good health.

The chain joins TRBV18 to TRBJ2-7; TRBD2 matches 11 bases. V was clipped by 6 bases and J by 3 bases; unmatched bases: 7. CDR3 length equals 15 residues. Germline CDR1 is KGHSH and CDR2 is LQKENI. Written as DNA, the CDR3 is TGTGCCAGCTCGCAGACCGGGACTAGCGGCTACGAGCAGTACTTC. Its translation is CASSQTGTSGYEQYF.

The chain links TRBV7-8 to TRBJ2-1, with D hard to call. Germline CDR1 is SGHVS and CDR2 is FQNEAQ. Between the trimmed V and J ends, which lost 4 bases and 0 bases, there was a span of 7 bases. This CDR3 has 14 amino acids. CDR3 sequence reads: CASSSRSSYNEQFF. The CDR3 DNA is TGTGCCAGCAGCTCTAGGAGCTCCTACAATGAGCAGTTCTTC.

The chain recombines TRBV5-1 with TRBJ1-2; D call uncertain. From germline, CDR1 is SGHRS and CDR2 YFSETQ. CDR3 length: 17 amino acids. The germline V and J ends were trimmed by 3 bases and 3 bases, with 21 bases remaining between them. CDR3 in amino acids: CASSSGLLAFGDYGYTF. In nucleotides, the CDR3 is TGCGCCAGCAGCTCGGGCCTTTTGGCCTTCGGGGACTATGGCTACACCTTC.

V gene TRBV28 combines with J gene TRBJ2-5, with 7 bases fitting TRBD2. Germline lookup yields CDR1 MDHEN and CDR2 SYDVKM. The trim removed 5 bases at V and 7 bases at J, leaving 10 bases unmatched. The CDR3 contains 14 residues. CDR3 loop: CASSPAGVGGTQYF. The CDR3 bases are TGTGCCAGCAGTCCCGCGGGGGTTGGGGGGACCCAGTACTTC.

For the CDR3, the DNA is TGTGCCAGCAGTTCCCCGGGACCAGTCTACGAGCAGTACTTC. Its translation: CASSSPGPVYEQYF. The chain has TRBV6-5 and TRBJ2-7; TRBD1 or TRBD2 may be the D gene (5 bases each). The V end lost 4 bases, the J end lost 3 bases, and 13 bases lay between the germline ends. This CDR3 has 14 residues. The germline V gene has CDR1 MNHEY and CDR2 SVGAGI.

The chain combines TRBV25-1 with TRBJ1-2; D remains unclear. CDR1 and CDR2 from the germline V gene are MGHDK and SYGVNS. CDR3 size: 15 residues. V lost 4 bases and J 3 bases, leaving 15 bases between the germline ends. CDR3 residues: CASSGTGSGDYGYTF. In DNA, the CDR3 is TGTGCCAGCAGTGGGACCGGGTCTGGTGACTATGGCTACACCTTC.

The gene calls are TRBV7-9 and TRBJ2-3, with D perhaps assigned TRBD1 or TRBD2 (5 bases each). V was shortened by 0 bases and J by 0 bases, with 7 bases between the two germline ends. The CDR3 is made up of 15 amino acids. Per germline, CDR1 SEHNR and CDR2 FQNEAQ (reference sequence). The CDR3 region is CASSLAGPSTDTQYF. CDR3 DNA: TGTGCCAGCAGCTTAGCGGGACCTAGCACAGATACGCAGTATTTT. The full variable domain, rest sourced from reference TRBV7-9 and TRBJ2-3, is DTGVSQNPRHKITKRGQNVTFRCDPISEHNRLYWYRQTLGQGPEFLTYFQNEAQLEKSRLLSDRFSAERPKGSFSTLEIQRTEQGDSAMYLCASSLAGPSTDTQYFGPGTRLTVL.

This clone was detected only once. The chain combines TRBV10-3 with TRBJ2-2, with no clear D. The CDR3 spans 14 residues. From germline, CDR1 is ENHRY and CDR2 SYGVKD. V was clipped by 6 bases and J by 1 base, with 9 bases between them. For the CDR3, the DNA is TGTGCCATCAGCGTCATACAGAACACCGGGGAGCTGTTTTTT. It specifies CAISVIQNTGELFF.

This rearrangement joins TRBV28 to TRBJ2-7; D remains unclear. Germline V gene sequence: CDR1 MDHEN, CDR2 SYDVKM. The CDR3 is 12 amino acids. Trimming cost V 10 bases and J 5 bases, with 15 bases left between them. The CDR3 coding sequence is TGTGCCACCCATCAGAGACGCCACGAGCAGTACTTC. Amino acids: CATHQRRHEQYF.

This rearrangement joins TRBV5-1 to TRBJ1-1, with D unresolved. The CDR3 contains 15 residues. Germline assignment: CDR1 SGHRS and CDR2 YFSETQ. Trimming left V 3 bases short and J 4 bases short, with 16 bases between. The CDR3, as DNA: TGCGCCAGCAGCTCCGGACTGGCCTCAGTCACTGAAGCTTTCTTT. Encoded protein: CASSSGLASVTEAFF. Using reference TRBV5-1 and TRBJ1-1 for the parts outside the CDR3, the full variable domain is KAGVTQTPRYLIKTRGQQVTLSCSPISGHRSVSWYQQTPGQGLQFLFEYFSETQRNKGNFPGRFSGRQFSNSRSEMNVSTLELGDSALYLCASSSGLASVTEAFFGQGTRLTVV.

The chain uses TRBV19 and TRBJ2-7; TRBD1 aligns across 7 bases. The CDR3 contains 16 residues. Germline CDR1 LNHDA, CDR2 SQIVND (reference sequence). V shed 3 bases, J shed 3 bases, and the junction held 11 bases outside the gene matches. CDR3 nucleotide sequence: TGTGCCAGTAGTATGGGCAGGGGGATTAAGGACTACGAGCAGTACTTC. Translation: CASSMGRGIKDYEQYF.

The V and J genes are TRBV4-3 and TRBJ2-7, with TRBD1 matching 7 bases. The CDR3 spans 16 residues. Per the germline V gene, CDR1 is LGHNA and CDR2 is YSLEER. Trimming took 0 bases from V and 6 from J; bases not matched to a gene: 11. The CDR3 spells CASSQDLRQGPFEQYF. DNA of the CDR3: TGCGCCAGCAGCCAAGATTTGCGACAGGGCCCTTTCGAGCAGTACTTC.

This chain uses TRBV11-2 with TRBJ2-5; D might be TRBD1 (5 bases). The CDR3 extends over 17 amino acids. V dropped 2 bases and J dropped 6 bases, with 22 bases sitting between them. Germline V lookup: CDR1 SGHAT, CDR2 FQNNGV. CDR3 nucleotide sequence: TGTGCCAGCAGCTTAAAGGGGTGGGGCGTTGACAGCCAGACCCAGTACTTC. Translated: CASSLKGWGVDSQTQYF.

This sequence joins TRBV30 and TRBJ2-2, with D perhaps matching TRBD1 or TRBD2 (5 bases each). CDR3 size: 15 residues. Trimming stripped 2 bases from V and 6 bases from J, with 16 bases between. Germline assignment: CDR1 GTSNPN and CDR2 SVGIG (reference sequence). CDR3 region: CAWSPGLFLAGELFF. The CDR3 DNA sequence: TGTGCCTGGAGTCCGGGGCTGTTTTTAGCCGGGGAGCTGTTTTTT.

The chain links TRBV5-1 to TRBJ2-1, with D tentatively TRBD2 (6 bases). Trimming took 2 bases from V and 7 from J, leaving 10 bases between them. The CDR3 length is 13 residues. In germline, CDR1 is SGHRS, CDR2 YFSETQ. CDR3 protein: CASSFPGVNEQFF. The CDR3 DNA sequence: TGCGCCAGCAGCTTCCCGGGGGTAAATGAGCAGTTCTTC.